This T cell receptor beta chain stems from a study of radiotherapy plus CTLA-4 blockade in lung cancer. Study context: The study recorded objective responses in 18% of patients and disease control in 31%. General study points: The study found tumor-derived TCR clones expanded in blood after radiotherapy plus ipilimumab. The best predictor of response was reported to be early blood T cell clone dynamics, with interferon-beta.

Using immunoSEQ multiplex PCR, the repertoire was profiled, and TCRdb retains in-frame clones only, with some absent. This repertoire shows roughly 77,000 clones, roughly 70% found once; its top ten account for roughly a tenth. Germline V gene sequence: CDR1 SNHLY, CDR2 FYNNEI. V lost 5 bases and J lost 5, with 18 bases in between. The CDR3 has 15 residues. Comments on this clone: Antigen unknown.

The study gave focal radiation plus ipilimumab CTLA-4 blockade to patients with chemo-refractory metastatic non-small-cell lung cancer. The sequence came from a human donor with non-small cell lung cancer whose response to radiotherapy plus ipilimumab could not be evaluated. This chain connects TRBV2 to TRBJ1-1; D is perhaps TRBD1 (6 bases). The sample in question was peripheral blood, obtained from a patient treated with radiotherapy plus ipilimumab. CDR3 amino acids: CASSPWDGGRTEAFF. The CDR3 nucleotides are TGTGCCAGCAGTCCCTGGGACGGGGGGCGGACTGAAGCTTTCTTT. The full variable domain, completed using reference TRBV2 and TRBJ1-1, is EPEVTQTPSHQVTQMGQEVILRCVPISNHLYFYWYRQILGQKVEFLVSFYNNEISEKSEIFDDQFSVERPDGSNFTLKIRSTKLEDSAMYFCASSPWDGGRTEAFFGQGTRLTVV.